Shown below are 26 T cell receptor beta chains from a single sample sequenced in a study of cytomegalovirus exposure and HLA in healthy donors. The data were produced by immunoSEQ multiplex PCR, yet TCRdb's version contains in-frame clones alone and is incomplete. The repertoire has some 240,000 clones, roughly 84% of them found once; the top ten carry more than 1.5%. The specimen was PBMCs. These receptors all come from a woman under 30 in good health and CMV-seropositive.

The rearrangement uses TRBV28 and TRBJ2-5; 7 bases are a match to TRBD1. CDR3 length: 15 amino acids. Germline V lookup: CDR1 MDHEN, CDR2 SYDVKM. Trimming at V came to 2 bases and at J to 1 base, leaving 4 bases not matched to a gene. In nucleotides, the CDR3 is TGTGCCAGCAGTTTAATCCGACAGGGCCAAGAGACCCAGTACTTC. Protein sequence: CASSLIRQGQETQYF.

J is TRBJ1-1 and V is TRBV7-3; weak D call: TRBD1 (5 bases). Germline V gives CDR1 SGHTA, CDR2 FQGTGA. Trimming cost V 1 base and J 11 bases, with 14 bases left between them. The CDR3 contains 13 residues. The CDR3 coding sequence is TGTGCCAGCAGCTTAATCGGACAACGCACGGCTTTCTTT. Translating it yields CASSLIGQRTAFF.

This clone was seen just once. This sequence joins TRBV27 and TRBJ1-5; TRBD1 is a possible D gene (6 bases). V lost 3 bases to trimming and J lost 6 bases, with 12 bases between them. CDR3 length: 14 residues. CDR1 is MNHEY, CDR2 SMNVEV, per germline (reference sequence). This CDR3 is CASSFKQGSQPQHF. The CDR3, as DNA: TGTGCCAGCAGTTTTAAACAGGGAAGTCAGCCCCAGCATTTT.

The gene calls are TRBV25-1 and TRBJ1-2; 7 bases align to TRBD1. Germline V gene data show CDR1 as MGHDK and CDR2 as SYGVNS. This CDR3 has 15 amino acids. Unmatched junction bases numbered 7, after V lost 3 bases and J lost 3 bases. CDR3 DNA sequence: TGTGCCAGCAGTGATAGGACAGGAATTCACTATGGCTACACCTTC. Residues: CASSDRTGIHYGYTF.

This sequence joins TRBV29-1 and TRBJ2-7, with TRBD2 matching 8 bases. Germline V CDR1 and CDR2: SQVTM, ANQGSEA. The length of the CDR3 is 13 residues. Losses at the gene ends were 4 bases for V and 4 bases for J; bases not matched to a gene: 6. CDR3 bases: TGCAGCGTTGTTTGCGGGAGGCCTTACGAGCAGTACTTC. Protein sequence: CSVVCGRPYEQYF.

This sequence joins TRBV5-4 and TRBJ2-2, with D hard to call. This CDR3 contains 13 residues. The V and J ends lost 2 bases and 6 bases respectively, with 8 bases between them. The V gene's germline CDR1 is SGHNT and CDR2 YYREEE (reference sequence). This CDR3 reads CASSFGQAGELFF. The CDR3, as DNA: TGTGCCAGCAGCTTTGGCCAGGCCGGGGAGCTGTTTTTT.

The chain is built from TRBV18 and TRBJ2-7, with D possibly matching TRBD2 (6 bases). The germline CDR1 and CDR2 sequences are KGHSH and LQKENI. Trimming stripped 4 bases from V and 7 bases from J, with 14 bases between. The CDR3 sequence is 13 residues long. This CDR3 reads CASSQFREEEQYF. CDR3 sequence (DNA): TGTGCCAGCTCACAGTTCAGGGAGGAAGAGCAGTACTTC.

The rearrangement uses TRBV27 and TRBJ2-7; TRBD1 might be the D (6 bases). From germline, CDR1 is MNHEY and CDR2 SMNVEV (reference sequence). The CDR3 runs 15 residues. Trimming took off 2 bases at V and 2 bases at J, with 13 bases between the two ends. The DNA of the CDR3 is TGTGCCAGCAGTTTAACGGCGGACAGCCCCTACGAGCAGTACTTC. Translation: CASSLTADSPYEQYF.

The gene calls are TRBV2 and TRBJ1-2; the D gene is possibly TRBD1 (5 bases). Germline lookup yields CDR1 SNHLY and CDR2 FYNNEI. The CDR3 loop spans 15 amino acids. Between the trimmed V and J ends, which lost 1 base and 5 bases, there was a span of 14 bases. Here the CDR3 reads CASSEEGRVGYGYTF. Here the CDR3 DNA reads TGTGCCAGCAGTGAAGAGGGCAGGGTCGGATATGGCTACACCTTC.

This clone turned up a few times. This rearrangement joins TRBV18 to TRBJ1-2; tentatively, D is TRBD1 (6 bases). V was shortened by 3 bases and J by 2 bases, with 10 bases between the two germline ends. CDR1 KGHSH and CDR2 LQKENI come from the germline V gene. The CDR3 loop spans 14 amino acids. The CDR3 nucleotides read TGTGCCAGCTCACCTTATCAGGGGAACTATGGCTACACCTTC. Encoded protein: CASSPYQGNYGYTF.

The rearrangement uses TRBV5-6 and TRBJ2-1, with 8 bases aligning to TRBD1. Germline V CDR1 and CDR2: SGHDT, YYEEEE. V lost 1 base to trimming and J lost 10 bases; unmatched junction nucleotides: 16. This CDR3 contains 17 residues. The CDR3 DNA follows: TGTGCCAGCAGCTTGTTCCAATCCAGGGGGCGGCAAGAAGAGCAGTTCTTC. It is translated as CASSLFQSRGRQEEQFF.

This chain links TRBV19 with TRBJ2-5, with 9 nucleotides matching TRBD2. Per the germline V gene, CDR1 is LNHDA and CDR2 is SQIVND (reference sequence). This CDR3 has 14 amino acids. Trimming removed 5 bases from V and 6 bases from J; junction bases left unmatched: 7. Here the CDR3 DNA reads TGTGCCAGTAGTGCCCGACTAGCGGAGCAGACCCAGTACTTC. This codes for CASSARLAEQTQYF.

The chain carries TRBV13 and TRBJ2-1, with 12 bases lining up with TRBD2. The germline V gene has CDR1 PRHDT and CDR2 FYEKMQ (reference sequence). The CDR3 consists of 15 residues. V lost 5 bases, J lost 8 bases, and 7 bases stayed unmatched. CDR3 protein: CASSVWTSGADEQFF. In DNA, the CDR3 is TGTGCCAGCAGCGTCTGGACTAGCGGGGCGGATGAGCAGTTCTTC.

The genes are TRBV9 and TRBJ1-2, with D possibly TRBD1 on 6 matching bases. Germline CDR1 reads SGDLS; CDR2 reads YYNGEE. This CDR3 is built from 13 residues. Trimming left V 4 bases short and J 4 bases short, with 11 bases between. The CDR3 here is CASSPGGAYGYTF. The CDR3 DNA follows: TGTGCCAGCAGCCCCGGGGGGGCCTATGGCTACACCTTC.

The rearrangement links TRBV15 to TRBJ1-5; no definite D call. Germline V CDR1 and CDR2: LNHNV, YYDKDF (reference sequence). V lost 0 bases and J lost 3, with 12 bases in between. The CDR3 spans 16 residues. CDR3 region: CATSRDSRRSNQPQHF. The DNA for the CDR3 is TGTGCCACCAGCAGAGATTCTCGCCGGTCCAATCAGCCCCAGCATTTT.

The genes are TRBV2 and TRBJ1-5; the D gene is possibly TRBD1 (6 bases). Germline CDR1 reads SNHLY; CDR2 reads FYNNEI. Between the trimmed V and J ends, which lost 3 bases and 0 bases, there was a span of 12 bases. This CDR3 comprises 16 residues. CDR3 region: CASSERVGGSNQPQHF. The CDR3, as DNA: TGTGCCAGCAGTGAGAGGGTAGGGGGTAGCAATCAGCCCCAGCATTTT.

V and J are TRBV9 and TRBJ1-1; D unclear. V lost 2 bases and J lost 0, with 5 bases in between. Germline CDR1 is SGDLS and CDR2 is YYNGEE. The CDR3 is 13 amino acids. CDR3 region: CASSVQVNTEAFF. CDR3 DNA sequence: TGTGCCAGCAGCGTCCAGGTGAACACTGAAGCTTTCTTT.

The rearrangement uses TRBV18 and TRBJ1-5, with D possibly TRBD1 on 5 matching bases. V was cut by 2 bases and J by 1 base, with 9 bases left in between. This CDR3 contains 15 residues. Looked up from germline, CDR1 is KGHSH and CDR2 is LQKENI. The CDR3 nucleotides are TGTGCCAGCTCACCAACAACAGGAAGCAATCAGCCCCAGCATTTT. It is translated as CASSPTTGSNQPQHF.

The chain is built from TRBV20-1 and TRBJ1-2, with 8 bases fitting TRBD1. Germline trimming cut 5 bases from V and 7 bases from J; bases unmatched to any gene: 3. CDR1 is DFQATT and CDR2 is SNEGSKA in the germline V gene (reference sequence). CDR3 length: 11 amino acids. CDR3 residues: CSAFTGGGYTF. In DNA form, the CDR3 reads TGCAGTGCTTTTACAGGGGGTGGCTACACCTTC.

This clone was observed a single time. The rearrangement uses TRBV30 and TRBJ1-3; D is perhaps TRBD1 (6 bases). Germline V gene data show CDR1 as GTSNPN and CDR2 as SVGIG (reference sequence). V gave up 8 bases and J gave up 4 bases, with 15 bases separating them. CDR3 size: 13 residues. The CDR3 loop is CAGTTGSGNTIYF. The CDR3 DNA sequence: TGTGCCGGAACTACAGGGTCAGGAAACACCATATATTTT.

This chain uses TRBV4-1 with TRBJ2-7; 7 bases line up with TRBD2. V lost 8 bases, J lost 5 bases, and 9 bases stayed unmatched. The CDR3 is 13 residues long. CDR1 is MGHRA, CDR2 YSYEKL, per germline. The CDR3 protein is CASRGVRENEQYF. Written as DNA, the CDR3 is TGCGCCAGCCGGGGGGTAAGGGAGAACGAGCAGTACTTC.

The chain employs TRBV30 and TRBJ1-3; D is possibly TRBD1 (5 bases). CDR3 size: 15 residues. V shed 0 bases and J shed 3 bases, with 12 bases lying between them. The germline V gene encodes CDR1 GTSNPN and CDR2 SVGIG (reference sequence). The DNA for the CDR3 is TGTGCCTGGAGTGTTGGAGGAGGGGATGGAAACACCATATATTTT. Translating gives CAWSVGGGDGNTIYF.

The rearrangement joins TRBV29-1 to TRBJ1-2; 8 bases match TRBD1. Trimming took 4 bases from V and 6 from J; bases not matched to a gene: 10. In germline, CDR1 is SQVTM, CDR2 ANQGSEA. CDR3 length: 14 amino acids. CDR3 residues: CSVGEWDRYNGYTF. The CDR3 bases are TGCAGCGTTGGCGAGTGGGACAGGTATAATGGCTACACCTTC.

The chain has TRBV4-2 and TRBJ2-7, with 12 positions matching TRBD2. CDR1 LGHNA and CDR2 YNFKEQ come from the germline V gene. The CDR3 has 15 residues. The V gene end was trimmed by 5 bases and the J gene end by 4 bases; junction bases not matched to a gene: 6. The CDR3 reads CASSERTSGNYEQYF. The CDR3 nucleotides are TGTGCCAGCAGCGAAAGGACTAGCGGGAATTACGAGCAGTACTTC.

This chain connects TRBV10-1 to TRBJ1-2, with D tentatively TRBD1 (5 bases). The CDR3 runs 13 residues. The germline CDR1 and CDR2 sequences are WNHNN and SYGVQD (reference sequence). The CDR3 region is CDQPPRVGYGYTF. Written as DNA, the CDR3 is TGCGACCAGCCGCCCAGGGTAGGCTATGGCTACACCTTC.

The V gene is TRBV27, the J gene TRBJ2-7; 11 nucleotides line up with TRBD2. The ends lost 4 bases at V and 3 bases at J; junction bases unmatched: 14. CDR3 length: 18 amino acids. Per germline, CDR1 MNHEY and CDR2 SMNVEV (reference sequence). The CDR3 DNA reads TGTGCCAGCAGTTCCACGGCTAAAGGACTAGCGGGTGGCTACGAGCAGTACTTC. The encoded protein is CASSSTAKGLAGGYEQYF.